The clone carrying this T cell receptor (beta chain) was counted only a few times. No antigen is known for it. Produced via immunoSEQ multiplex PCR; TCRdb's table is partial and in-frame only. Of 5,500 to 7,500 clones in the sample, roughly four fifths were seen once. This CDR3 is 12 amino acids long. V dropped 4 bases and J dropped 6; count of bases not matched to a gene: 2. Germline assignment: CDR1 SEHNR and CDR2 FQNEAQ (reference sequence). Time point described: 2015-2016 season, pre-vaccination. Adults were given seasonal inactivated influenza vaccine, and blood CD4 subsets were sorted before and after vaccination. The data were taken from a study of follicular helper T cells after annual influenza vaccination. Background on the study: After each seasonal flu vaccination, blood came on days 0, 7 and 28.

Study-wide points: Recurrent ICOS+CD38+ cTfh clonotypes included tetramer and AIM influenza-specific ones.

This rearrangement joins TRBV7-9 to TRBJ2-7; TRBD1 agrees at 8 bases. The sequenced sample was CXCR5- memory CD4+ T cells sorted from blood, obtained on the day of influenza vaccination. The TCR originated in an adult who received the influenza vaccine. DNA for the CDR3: TGTGCCAGCAGCTCACAGGGGGGCGAGCAGTACTTC. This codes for CASSSQGGEQYF.